What follows are 21 T cell receptor beta chains derived from one specimen sequenced in a study of regulatory dendritic cells for organ transplantation. Generated by immunoSEQ multiplex PCR, the TCRdb table keeps only in-frame clones and is missing some. Counted here are under 40,000 clones, around 90% occurring once; the ten biggest clones make up around 0.12%. The sample was naive CD8+ T cells from blood. Subset of the sample: CD45RA+ naive T cells. Receptors originate from a human donor in good health.

J is TRBJ2-7 and V is TRBV5-8, with 9 bases fitting TRBD1. CDR3 length: 15 residues. Germline assignment: CDR1 SGHTS and CDR2 YDEGEE. J gave up 4 bases and V 6 bases, and 11 bases lay outside the gene matches. For the CDR3, the DNA is TGTGCCAGCAACCACCCGAAAGACAGGGGGTACGAGCAGTACTTC. It is translated as CASNHPKDRGYEQYF.

The chain carries TRBV6-5 and TRBJ1-2; D possibly corresponds to TRBD1 (6 bases). The germline gives CDR1 MNHEY, CDR2 SVGAGI. The CDR3 is made up of 15 amino acids. The V end lost 5 bases, the J end lost 3 bases, and 16 bases lay between the germline ends. The CDR3 sequence is CASSTGTSSYYGYTF. CDR3 bases: TGTGCCAGCAGTACCGGGACATCATCCTACTATGGCTACACCTTC.

The chain joins TRBV25-1 to TRBJ2-7, with D tentatively TRBD1 (5 bases). With 4 bases removed from V and 2 bases from J, the gap between germline ends came to 6 bases. From germline, CDR1 is MGHDK and CDR2 SYGVNS. This CDR3 has 12 amino acids. The CDR3 loop reads CASSARAYEQYF. In DNA form, the CDR3 reads TGTGCCAGCAGTGCCAGGGCCTACGAGCAGTACTTC.

CDR3 sequence reads: CASRGPTSEAFF. DNA of the CDR3: TGTGCCAGCAGGGGTCCCACATCTGAAGCTTTCTTT. V is TRBV6-5 and J is TRBJ1-1; D unclear. CDR1 is MNHEY, CDR2 SVGAGI, per germline. The CDR3 has 12 amino acids. The ends were cut back, 6 bases at V and 6 bases at J, with 11 bases in the middle.

This clone was counted only a few times. This sequence joins TRBV11-2 and TRBJ1-1; TRBD1 matches at 12 bases. Trimming cost V 0 bases and J 0 bases; bases outside gene matches: 11. The CDR3 is made up of 20 amino acids. CDR1 is SGHAT, CDR2 FQNNGV, per germline. The CDR3 coding sequence is TGTGCCAGCAGCTTAGATTGGATCCCCGGGACAGGGGGCTTGAACACTGAAGCTTTCTTT. Its protein is CASSLDWIPGTGGLNTEAFF.

This chain uses TRBV19 with TRBJ2-5; D unclear. This CDR3 contains 12 residues. Germline CDR1 and CDR2: LNHDA and SQIVND (reference sequence). V lost 7 bases, J lost 5 bases, and 11 bases lay in between. The CDR3 reads CASMGMGETQYF. In nucleotides, the CDR3 is TGTGCCAGTATGGGGATGGGGGAGACCCAGTACTTC.

The V call is TRBV7-6, the J call TRBJ2-7; 9 bases agree with TRBD1. From germline, CDR1 is SGHVS and CDR2 FNYEAQ. The CDR3 has 15 residues. V dropped 5 bases and J dropped 1; count of bases not matched to a gene: 6. CDR3 loop: CASSGGTGQSYEQYF. As DNA, the CDR3 is TGTGCCAGCAGCGGAGGGACAGGGCAATCCTACGAGCAGTACTTC.

This chain links TRBV9 with TRBJ1-2, with 7 bases that match TRBD1. The CDR3 covers 12 residues. Trimming removed 5 bases from V and 8 bases from J; junction bases left unmatched: 6. The germline gives CDR1 SGDLS, CDR2 YYNGEE. The CDR3 region is CASRDRVQGYTF. CDR3 in DNA: TGTGCCAGCAGAGACAGGGTGCAAGGCTACACCTTC.

V gene TRBV4-3 combines with J gene TRBJ2-5, with D maybe TRBD1 (5 bases). The CDR3 is 13 residues long. Trimming left V 0 bases short and J 4 bases short, with 6 bases between. The germline V gene encodes CDR1 LGHNA and CDR2 YSLEER. CDR3 residues: CASSQDRVETQYF. In DNA form, the CDR3 reads TGCGCCAGCAGCCAAGACAGGGTAGAGACCCAGTACTTC.

The chain joins TRBV5-6 to TRBJ2-3; D is possibly TRBD2 (6 bases). The V gene's germline CDR1 is SGHDT and CDR2 YYEEEE. The CDR3 contains 15 residues. The V gene lost 3 bases and the J gene lost 6 bases, with 17 bases spanning the gap. CDR3 sequence: CASSSGLSRWDTQYF. DNA for the CDR3: TGTGCCAGCAGCTCGGGACTCTCCCGGTGGGATACGCAGTATTTT.

This clone came up once. The chain recombines TRBV6-5 with TRBJ2-7, with TRBD2 as a possible D gene (6 bases). This CDR3 is 14 amino acids long. CDR1 and CDR2 (germline): MNHEY, SVGAGI. V lost 0 bases, J lost 2 bases, and 8 bases lay in between. The CDR3: CASSYSRDAYEQYF. CDR3 coding DNA: TGTGCCAGCAGTTACTCGCGGGACGCCTACGAGCAGTACTTC.

The rearrangement links TRBV4-1 to TRBJ2-7, with D perhaps TRBD1 (5 bases). V lost 3 bases, J lost 4 bases, and 16 bases lay in between. This CDR3 is 15 amino acids long. Germline lookup yields CDR1 MGHRA and CDR2 YSYEKL. The CDR3 protein is CASSQSAGSRYEQYF. In nucleotides, the CDR3 is TGCGCCAGCAGCCAGTCCGCAGGGTCAAGATACGAGCAGTACTTC.

V and J are TRBV7-9 and TRBJ2-3; D remains unclear. Trimming took 4 bases from V and 2 from J, leaving 4 bases between them. The germline V gene encodes CDR1 SEHNR and CDR2 FQNEAQ (reference sequence). The CDR3 is 12 amino acids. The CDR3 region is CASSSHTDTQYF. Here the CDR3 DNA reads TGTGCCAGCAGCTCCCACACAGATACGCAGTATTTT.

In its sample, this clone was seen once. The chain recombines TRBV7-6 with TRBJ2-3, with 12 bases lining up with TRBD2. Trimming took 5 bases from V and 2 from J; bases not matched to a gene: 8. From germline, CDR1 is SGHVS and CDR2 FNYEAQ. CDR3 length: 17 residues. CDR3 amino acids: CASSPWTSGKLTDTQYF. The CDR3 DNA is TGTGCCAGCAGCCCGTGGACTAGCGGGAAGCTCACAGATACGCAGTATTTT.

The chain employs TRBV4-1 and TRBJ1-1; D remains ambiguous. CDR1 is MGHRA, CDR2 YSYEKL, per germline. This CDR3 spans 14 amino acids. Trimming pared 1 base from V and 2 bases from J, leaving 8 bases between. In nucleotides, the CDR3 is TGCGCCAGCAGCCAAGTGGCAGGTAACACTGAAGCTTTCTTT. Encoded protein: CASSQVAGNTEAFF.

The chain is built from TRBV7-9 and TRBJ2-3; D is ambiguous. Germline CDR1 is SEHNR and CDR2 is FQNEAQ (reference sequence). V was clipped by 7 bases and J by 2 bases, with 7 bases between them. There are 12 residues in the CDR3. The CDR3 sequence: CASNAATDTQYF. The DNA of the CDR3 is TGTGCCAGCAACGCAGCCACAGATACGCAGTATTTT.

The V gene is TRBV5-4, the J gene TRBJ1-2; D possibly corresponds to TRBD1 (5 bases). In germline, CDR1 is SGHNT, CDR2 YYREEE (reference sequence). The CDR3 is 13 amino acids. Trimming took 1 base from V and 4 from J, leaving 8 bases between them. This CDR3 reads CASSLPDSYGYTF. The CDR3 region has the DNA TGTGCCAGCAGCTTGCCTGACAGCTATGGCTACACCTTC.

The chain is built from TRBV13 and TRBJ2-3; 16 bases fit TRBD2. V lost 4 bases, J lost 1 base, and 2 bases stayed unmatched. Germline V CDR1 and CDR2: PRHDT, FYEKMQ (reference sequence). The CDR3 loop spans 17 amino acids. The CDR3 sequence is CASSSGLAGGGTDTQYF. Written as DNA, the CDR3 is TGTGCCAGCAGCTCGGGACTAGCGGGAGGGGGCACAGATACGCAGTATTTT.

The V and J genes are TRBV27 and TRBJ2-2, with a weak D call TRBD2 (5 bases). Germline lookup yields CDR1 MNHEY and CDR2 SMNVEV (reference sequence). The CDR3 extends over 16 amino acids. V was shortened by 0 bases and J by 1 base, with 9 bases between the two germline ends. The CDR3 nucleotides are TGTGCCAGCAGTTTATCGGGTGAGGGGAACACCGGGGAGCTGTTTTTT. It translates to CASSLSGEGNTGELFF.

The chain joins TRBV4-2 to TRBJ2-3; 11 bases fit TRBD2. The junction had 17 bases not matched to a gene; V was cut back by 3 bases and J by 6 bases. The CDR3 runs 19 residues. Per germline, CDR1 LGHNA and CDR2 YNFKEQ. DNA of the CDR3: TGTGCCAGCAGCCATCCCGTACCCCAGACTAGCGGGGATATTGATACGCAGTATTTT. It yields the protein CASSHPVPQTSGDIDTQYF.

This clone was observed once. V gene TRBV28 combines with J gene TRBJ1-1; TRBD1 might be the D (5 bases). The V end lost 2 bases, the J end lost 3 bases, and 10 bases lay between the germline ends. The CDR3 extends over 14 amino acids. Germline loops: CDR1 MDHEN, CDR2 SYDVKM. The CDR3, as DNA: TGTGCCAGCAGTTTACTGGGGGGGGACACTGAAGCTTTCTTT. It encodes CASSLLGGDTEAFF.